This T cell receptor beta chain was captured in a study of T cells in tumors after PD-1 blockade. On the study more broadly: Patients received pembrolizumab 200 mg every 3 weeks or cemiplimab 350 mg every 2 weeks. Peripheral blood samples averaged 36,536 unique clonotypes and roughly 110,000 templates.

Some clones are missing from TCRdb's copy, which holds only in-frame ones; the method was immunoSEQ multiplex PCR. The sample carries roughly 50,000 clones, around 85% recorded once. The germline V gene encodes CDR1 KGHSH and CDR2 LQKENI. The length of the CDR3 is 15 residues. J was trimmed by 5 bases and V by 3 bases; bases with no gene match: 8. The TCR originated in a human donor with basal cell carcinoma. The V and J genes are TRBV18 and TRBJ1-1; 8 bases map to TRBD1. This specimen consisted of PBMCs, obtained before anti-PD-1 treatment. The CDR3 nucleotides read TGTGCCAGCTCACCCCCCACAGGGGGGGGGACTGAAGCTTTCTTT. Its protein product is CASSPPTGGGTEAFF.